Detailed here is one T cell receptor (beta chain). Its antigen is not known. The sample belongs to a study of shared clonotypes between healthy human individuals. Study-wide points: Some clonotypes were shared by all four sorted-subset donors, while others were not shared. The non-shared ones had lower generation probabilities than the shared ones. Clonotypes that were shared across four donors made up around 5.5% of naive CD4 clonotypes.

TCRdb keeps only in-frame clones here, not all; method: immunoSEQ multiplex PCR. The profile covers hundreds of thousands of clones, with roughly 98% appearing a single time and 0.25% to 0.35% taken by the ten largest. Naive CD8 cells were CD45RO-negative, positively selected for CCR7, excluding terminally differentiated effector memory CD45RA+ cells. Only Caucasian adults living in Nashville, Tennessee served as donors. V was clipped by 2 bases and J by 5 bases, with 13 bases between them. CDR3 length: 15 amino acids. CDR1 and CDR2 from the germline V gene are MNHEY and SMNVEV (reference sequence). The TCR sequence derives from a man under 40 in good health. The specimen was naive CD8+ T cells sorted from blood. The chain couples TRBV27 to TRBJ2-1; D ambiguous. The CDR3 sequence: CASSLLLDRNNEQFF. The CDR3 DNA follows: TGTGCCAGCAGTTTACTCCTAGATCGAAACAATGAGCAGTTCTTC.